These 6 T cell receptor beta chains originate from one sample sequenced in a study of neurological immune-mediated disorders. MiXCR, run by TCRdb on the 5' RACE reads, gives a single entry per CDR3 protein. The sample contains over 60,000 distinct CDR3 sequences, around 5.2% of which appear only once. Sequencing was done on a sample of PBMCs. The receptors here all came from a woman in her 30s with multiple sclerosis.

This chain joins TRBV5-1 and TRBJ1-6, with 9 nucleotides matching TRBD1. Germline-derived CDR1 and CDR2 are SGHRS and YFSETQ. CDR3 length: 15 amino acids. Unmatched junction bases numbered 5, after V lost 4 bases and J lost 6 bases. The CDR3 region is CASSLGTGSNSPLHF. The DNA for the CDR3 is TGCGCCAGCAGCCTGGGGACAGGGAGTAATTCACCCCTCCACTTT.

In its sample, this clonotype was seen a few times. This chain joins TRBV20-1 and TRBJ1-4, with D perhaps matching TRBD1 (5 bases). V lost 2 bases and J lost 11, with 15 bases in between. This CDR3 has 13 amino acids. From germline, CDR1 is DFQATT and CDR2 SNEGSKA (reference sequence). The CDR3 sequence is CSARPARGDKLFF. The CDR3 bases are TGCAGTGCTAGACCCGCCCGAGGGGACAAACTGTTTTTT.

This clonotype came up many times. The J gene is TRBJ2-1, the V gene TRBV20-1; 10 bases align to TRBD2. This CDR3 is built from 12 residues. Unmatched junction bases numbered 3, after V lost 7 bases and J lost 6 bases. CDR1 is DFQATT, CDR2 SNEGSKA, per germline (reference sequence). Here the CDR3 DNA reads TGCAGTGTGAGCGGGGGGGTCAATGAGCAGTTCTTC. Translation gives CSVSGGVNEQFF.

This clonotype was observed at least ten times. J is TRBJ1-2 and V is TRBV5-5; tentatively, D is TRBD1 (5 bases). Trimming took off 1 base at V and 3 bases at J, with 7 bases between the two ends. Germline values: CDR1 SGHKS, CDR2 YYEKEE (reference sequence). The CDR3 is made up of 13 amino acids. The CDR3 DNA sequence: TGTGCCAGCAGCTTGAGGGGCGACTATGGCTACACCTTC. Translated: CASSLRGDYGYTF.

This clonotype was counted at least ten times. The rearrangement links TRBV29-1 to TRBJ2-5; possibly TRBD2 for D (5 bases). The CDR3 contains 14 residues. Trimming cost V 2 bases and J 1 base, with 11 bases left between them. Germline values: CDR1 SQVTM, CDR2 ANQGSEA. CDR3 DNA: TGCAGCGTTGAATCCGGAGGATCCCAAGAGACCCAGTACTTC. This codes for CSVESGGSQETQYF. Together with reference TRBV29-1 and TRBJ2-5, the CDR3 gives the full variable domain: SAVISQKPSRDICQRGTSLTIQCQVDSQVTMMFWYRQQPGQSLTLIATANQGSEATYESGFVIDKFPISRPNLTFSTLTVSNMSPEDSSIYLCSVESGGSQETQYFGPGTRLLVL.

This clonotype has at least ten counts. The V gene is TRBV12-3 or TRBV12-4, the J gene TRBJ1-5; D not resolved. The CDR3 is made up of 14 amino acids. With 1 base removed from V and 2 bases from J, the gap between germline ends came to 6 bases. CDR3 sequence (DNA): TGTGCCAGCAGTTTAGGGGCTGGCAATCAGCCCCAGCATTTT. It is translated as CASSLGAGNQPQHF.